Presented here are 29 T cell receptor beta chains from one specimen sequenced in a study of radiotherapy plus CTLA-4 blockade in lung cancer. Clones were read by immunoSEQ multiplex PCR, and TCRdb kept only the in-frame ones, dropping some. The sample lists 65,000 to 90,000 clones; 85% to 90% were seen once. Sequences were derived from peripheral blood, sampled from a patient treated with radiotherapy plus ipilimumab. The receptor set was obtained from a human donor with non-small cell lung cancer who had stable disease on radiotherapy plus ipilimumab.

The chain recombines TRBV30 with TRBJ1-6; D is perhaps TRBD1 (6 bases). Germline V CDR1 and CDR2: GTSNPN, SVGIG (reference sequence). V was clipped by 0 bases and J by 6 bases, with 12 bases between them. The CDR3 is 15 amino acids. CDR3 sequence: CAWSVRGAPNSPLHF. CDR3 coding DNA: TGTGCCTGGAGTGTACGGGGGGCCCCTAATTCACCCCTCCACTTT.

The V gene is TRBV15, the J gene TRBJ1-3; D gene uncertain. Germline V gives CDR1 LNHNV, CDR2 YYDKDF (reference sequence). The CDR3 loop spans 15 amino acids. The V end was cut by 5 bases, the J end by 4 bases, with 15 bases between. The CDR3 region is CATSEDGVTGNTIYF. In DNA, the CDR3 is TGTGCCACCAGCGAAGACGGCGTAACGGGAAACACCATATATTTT.

This sequence joins TRBV10-3 and TRBJ2-3, with 7 bases that match TRBD2. The CDR3 has 15 amino acids. The V and J ends lost 2 bases and 4 bases, in that order; junction bases with no gene match: 6. Per the germline V gene, CDR1 is ENHRY and CDR2 is SYGVKD. The CDR3 loop is CAISEGAGRADTQYF. DNA for the CDR3: TGTGCCATCAGTGAGGGAGCGGGACGGGCAGATACGCAGTATTTT.

The rearrangement joins TRBV27 to TRBJ1-1; D gene unclear. This CDR3 comprises 16 residues. Between the trimmed V and J ends, which lost 2 bases and 1 base, there was a span of 14 bases. From germline, CDR1 is MNHEY and CDR2 SMNVEV (reference sequence). In nucleotides, the CDR3 is TGTGCCAGCAGTTTAGACGAGCGGTCCCCGAACACTGAAGCTTTCTTT. Its protein is CASSLDERSPNTEAFF.

The chain couples TRBV28 to TRBJ2-2; D unclear. CDR3 size: 10 residues. V lost 8 bases and J lost 7, with 5 bases in between. Germline assignment: CDR1 MDHEN and CDR2 SYDVKM. The CDR3 DNA sequence: TGTGCCAGCCGGAGCGGGGAGCTGTTTTTT. Encoded protein: CASRSGELFF.

The chain combines TRBV9 with TRBJ2-1; D perhaps matches TRBD1 (7 bases). The ends were cut back, 3 bases at V and 3 bases at J, with 10 bases in the middle. The germline V gene encodes CDR1 SGDLS and CDR2 YYNGEE. This CDR3 is 14 amino acids long. CDR3 protein: CASSEQGGYNEQFF. The DNA of the CDR3 is TGTGCCAGCAGCGAGCAGGGGGGCTACAATGAGCAGTTCTTC.

CDR3 residues: CASSPPAASYEQYF. The CDR3 DNA reads TGTGCCAGCTCGCCCCCCGCGGCCTCCTACGAGCAGTACTTC. The chain is built from TRBV18 and TRBJ2-7; D call uncertain. Germline CDR1 and CDR2: KGHSH and LQKENI. The CDR3 spans 14 residues. The germline V and J ends were trimmed by 6 bases and 0 bases, with 12 bases remaining between them.

This chain uses TRBV5-1 with TRBJ2-7; 7 positions agree with TRBD2. The germline V gene has CDR1 SGHRS and CDR2 YFSETQ. The CDR3 has 14 amino acids. Trimming at V came to 0 bases and at J to 1 base, leaving 1 base not matched to a gene. The DNA for the CDR3 is TGCGCCAGCAGCTTGGGACTAGCATCCTACGAGCAGTACTTC. Translation gives CASSLGLASYEQYF.

The chain employs TRBV28 and TRBJ1-5; no definite D call. The V end was cut by 3 bases, the J end by 0 bases, with 9 bases between. CDR1 is MDHEN, CDR2 SYDVKM, per germline. This CDR3 contains 15 residues. The CDR3 bases are TGTGCCAGCAGTTTTCCCCCTGTTAGCAATCAGCCCCAGCATTTT. Protein sequence: CASSFPPVSNQPQHF. The entire variable domain, with the rest obtained from reference TRBV28 and TRBJ1-5, is as follows: DVKVTQSSRYLVKRTGEKVFLECVQDMDHENMFWYRQDPGLGLRLIYFSYDVKMKEKGDIPEGYSVSREKKERFSLILESASTNQTSMYLCASSFPPVSNQPQHFGDGTRLSIL.

There are a few counts of this clone. CDR3 amino acids: CATEGGAVEKLFF. Here the CDR3 DNA reads TGTGCCACCGAGGGGGGCGCGGTTGAAAAACTGTTTTTT. The chain joins TRBV6-4 to TRBJ1-4; D possibly corresponds to TRBD1 (6 bases). This CDR3 has 13 amino acids. In germline, CDR1 is MRHNA, CDR2 SNTAGT. Trimming took 10 bases from V and 7 from J, leaving 16 bases between them.

This clone was detected only once. This rearrangement joins TRBV11-3 to TRBJ2-7; tentative D call: TRBD1 (6 bases). Trimming removed 4 bases at V and 4 bases at J, with 11 bases between. The CDR3 extends over 13 amino acids. The germline V gene has CDR1 SGHNT and CDR2 YENEEA. CDR3 amino acids: CASSWGQGYEQYF. The CDR3 DNA sequence: TGTGCCAGCAGCTGGGGGCAGGGGTACGAGCAGTACTTC.

The V call is TRBV21-1, the J call TRBJ2-2. TRBV21-1 is a pseudogene segment. This CDR3 is built from 15 residues. For the CDR3, the DNA is TGTGCCAGCAGCCTCGGGGGAGGGGGCCTCGGGGAGCTGTTTTTT. Translated, it gives CASSLGGGGLGELFF.

The rearrangement uses TRBV28 and TRBJ1-1; a weak D match, TRBD1 (6 bases). Trimming removed 6 bases from V and 1 base from J, with 15 bases in between. CDR1 MDHEN and CDR2 SYDVKM come from the germline V gene. The length of the CDR3 is 15 residues. CDR3 in amino acids: CASRKDSHRNTEAFF. The DNA for the CDR3 is TGTGCCAGCAGAAAGGACAGTCATAGGAACACTGAAGCTTTCTTT.

With respect to this clone: A read error may account for a junction end that differs from germline. This chain connects TRBV7-7 to TRBJ2-3; 7 bases map to TRBD1. This CDR3 region has 17 residues. Germline CDR1 SSHAT, CDR2 FNYEAQ (reference sequence). The CDR3 spells CASSLELGTVRPDTQYF. DNA for the CDR3: TGTGCTAGCAGCTTAGAGCTTGGGACAGTTAGACCAGATACGCAGTATTTT.

V is TRBV28 and J is TRBJ1-1; the match to TRBD1 covers 7 bases. V was clipped by 8 bases and J by 3 bases; unmatched bases: 12. The CDR3 covers 15 residues. Germline CDR1 MDHEN, CDR2 SYDVKM. CDR3 nucleotides: TGTGCCAGCCTTTTGTCAGGGGGGCCTCACACTGAAGCTTTCTTT. This sequence encodes CASLLSGGPHTEAFF.

V is TRBV9 and J is TRBJ2-1, with D tentatively TRBD1 or TRBD2 (5 bases each). The CDR3 extends over 15 amino acids. Germline values: CDR1 SGDLS, CDR2 YYNGEE. V lost 0 bases and J 9 bases, leaving 16 bases between the germline ends. The DNA for the CDR3 is TGTGCCAGCAGCGTAGACGAGCGGTGGGGCAGTGAGCAGTTCTTC. It translates to CASSVDERWGSEQFF. Together with reference TRBV9 and TRBJ2-1, the CDR3 gives the full variable domain: DSGVTQTPKHLITATGQRVTLRCSPRSGDLSVYWYQQSLDQGLQFLIQYYNGEERAKGNILERFSAQQFPDLHSELNLSSLELGDSALYFCASSVDERWGSEQFFGPGTRLTVL.

The rearrangement joins TRBV7-8 to TRBJ2-5; 12 bases map to TRBD2. Germline V gene sequence: CDR1 SGHVS, CDR2 FQNEAQ. The CDR3 length is 15 residues. V was pared by 7 bases and J by 2 bases, with 5 bases of the junction left unmatched. The CDR3 coding sequence is TGTGCCAGCACGTCTAGCGGGGGGGTTCAAGAGACCCAGTACTTC. Translated: CASTSSGGVQETQYF.

The genes are TRBV5-1 and TRBJ2-3, with D perhaps assigned TRBD1 or TRBD2 (5 bases each). Looked up from germline, CDR1 is SGHRS and CDR2 is YFSETQ. The CDR3 is 14 amino acids. V lost 4 bases and J lost 2, with 11 bases in between. CDR3 in DNA: TGCGCCAGCAGCCTCTTCGGGACCACAGATACGCAGTATTTT. Encoded protein: CASSLFGTTDTQYF.

This clone has a single count. The chain combines TRBV30 with TRBJ1-5, with 7 bases aligning to TRBD1. CDR3 size: 15 residues. In germline, CDR1 is GTSNPN, CDR2 SVGIG (reference sequence). J lost 0 bases, V lost 1 base, and 3 bases had no gene match. The CDR3 reads CAWSDWTGSNQPQHF. As DNA, the CDR3 is TGTGCCTGGAGTGACTGGACAGGTAGCAATCAGCCCCAGCATTTT.

This clone was seen more than once but under ten times. CDR3 sequence (DNA): TGTGCCAGCAGTCCCCGTTATGGCTACACCTTC. Its translation: CASSPRYGYTF. The rearrangement uses TRBV6-6 and TRBJ1-2; the D is unclear. The V and J ends lost 5 bases and 5 bases respectively, with 6 bases between them. CDR3 length equals 11 residues. From germline, CDR1 is MNHNY and CDR2 SVGAGI (reference sequence).

The chain links TRBV9 to TRBJ2-6; D gene ambiguous. The germline V gene has CDR1 SGDLS and CDR2 YYNGEE. This CDR3 region has 18 residues. V was trimmed by 5 bases and J by 5 bases, leaving 23 bases between them. CDR3 nucleotide sequence: TGTGCCAGCAGGATCACGTACCTCAAACAAAGTCGGGCCAACGTCCTGACTTTC. Translated, it gives CASRITYLKQSRANVLTF.

The chain recombines TRBV2 with TRBJ2-1; D perhaps matches TRBD2 (5 bases). CDR3 length: 15 amino acids. Between the trimmed V and J ends, which lost 2 bases and 1 base, there was a span of 9 bases. Germline V gene sequence: CDR1 SNHLY, CDR2 FYNNEI. In DNA, the CDR3 is TGTGCCAGCAGTGAAATCTCGGGGTCCTACAATGAGCAGTTCTTC. Translating it yields CASSEISGSYNEQFF.

The chain employs TRBV6-1 and TRBJ1-2, with D possibly being TRBD1 (6 bases). The V gene's germline CDR1 is MNHNS and CDR2 SASEGT. This CDR3 is 15 amino acids long. The V end lost 0 bases, the J end lost 4 bases, and 12 bases lay between the germline ends. The CDR3 here is CASSEAGQMFYGYTF. CDR3 bases: TGTGCCAGCAGTGAAGCAGGACAGATGTTCTATGGCTACACCTTC.

This chain uses TRBV5-1 with TRBJ1-2, with D possibly being TRBD1 (5 bases). Trimming left V 1 base short and J 3 bases short, with 7 bases between. The CDR3 runs 13 residues. Germline values: CDR1 SGHRS, CDR2 YFSETQ. CDR3 bases: TGCGCCAGCAGCTTGTGGGACGACTATGGCTACACCTTC. Its translation: CASSLWDDYGYTF.

The rearrangement links TRBV6-1 to TRBJ2-7, with D possibly TRBD1 on 6 matching bases. Looked up from germline, CDR1 is MNHNS and CDR2 is SASEGT. V was cut by 2 bases and J by 0 bases, with 11 bases left in between. The CDR3 is 15 amino acids. This chain's CDR3 is CASSELGASSYEQYF. In DNA form, the CDR3 reads TGTGCCAGCAGTGAATTGGGGGCTTCCTCCTACGAGCAGTACTTC.

This chain uses TRBV30 with TRBJ2-2; a possible D gene is TRBD1 (6 bases). V lost 0 bases and J lost 5, with 10 bases in between. This CDR3 is built from 14 residues. Per germline, CDR1 GTSNPN and CDR2 SVGIG (reference sequence). CDR3 nucleotides: TGTGCCTGGAGTGTAGGGCAGGGGACCGGGGAGCTGTTTTTT. It specifies CAWSVGQGTGELFF.

J is TRBJ2-5 and V is TRBV4-1; 8 bases are shared with TRBD2. Per the germline V gene, CDR1 is MGHRA and CDR2 is YSYEKL. The CDR3 totals 15 residues. The ends lost 6 bases at V and 4 bases at J; junction bases unmatched: 10. CDR3 coding DNA: TGCGCCAGCAGAAAAGTTGATCGGGGGGGAGAGACCCAGTACTTC. It is translated as CASRKVDRGGETQYF.

The chain couples TRBV21-1 to TRBJ2-7; TRBD1 is the table's D call, not checked against the DNA. TRBV21-1 is deemed a pseudogene. The CDR3 covers 15 residues. Here the CDR3 reads CASRSAGQSNYEQYF. In nucleotides, the CDR3 is TGTGCCAGCCGATCGGCGGGACAGTCTAACTACGAGCAGTACTTC.

This clone was found once. V usage is TRBV7-8 and J usage is TRBJ2-7; D not resolved. Trimming cost V 4 bases and J 2 bases, with 6 bases left between them. This CDR3 has 12 amino acids. Germline V gene sequence: CDR1 SGHVS, CDR2 FQNEAQ. The CDR3 DNA is TGTGCCAGCAGCTGGGATCCCTACGAGCAGTACTTC. It encodes CASSWDPYEQYF.